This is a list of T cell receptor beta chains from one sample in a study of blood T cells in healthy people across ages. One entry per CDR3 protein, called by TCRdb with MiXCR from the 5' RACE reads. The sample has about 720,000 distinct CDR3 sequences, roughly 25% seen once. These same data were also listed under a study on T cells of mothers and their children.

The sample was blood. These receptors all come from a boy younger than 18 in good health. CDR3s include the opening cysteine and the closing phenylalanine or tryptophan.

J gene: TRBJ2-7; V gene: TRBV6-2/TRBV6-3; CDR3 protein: CASSYGGRVEQYF
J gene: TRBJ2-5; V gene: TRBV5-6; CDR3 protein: CASSSLTGGTETQYF
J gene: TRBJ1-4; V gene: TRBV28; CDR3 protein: CASRIQGWDEKLFF
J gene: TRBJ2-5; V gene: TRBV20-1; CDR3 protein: CSARVWFQAQETQYF
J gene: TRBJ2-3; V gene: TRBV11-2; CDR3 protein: CASSLILATDTQYF
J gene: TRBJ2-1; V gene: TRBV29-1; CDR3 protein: CSVGLAGAEQFF
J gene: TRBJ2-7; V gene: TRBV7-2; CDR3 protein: CASSYTGTGPYGQYF
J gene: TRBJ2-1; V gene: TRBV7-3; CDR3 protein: CASSLDLGINEQFF
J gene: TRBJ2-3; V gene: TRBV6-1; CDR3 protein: CASSPPATRSTDTQYF
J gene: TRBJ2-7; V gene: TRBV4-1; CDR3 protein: CASSQGSGQGYEQYF
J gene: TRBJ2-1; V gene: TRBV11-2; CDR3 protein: CASSRGAISYNEQFF
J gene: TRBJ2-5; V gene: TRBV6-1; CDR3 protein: CATQGDGETQYF
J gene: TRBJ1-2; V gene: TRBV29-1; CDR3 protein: CSVEDRGEGCGYTF
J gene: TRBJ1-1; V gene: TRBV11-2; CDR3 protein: CASSSYKQGGATEAFF
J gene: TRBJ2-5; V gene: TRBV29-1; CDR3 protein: CSVDLRGQETQYF
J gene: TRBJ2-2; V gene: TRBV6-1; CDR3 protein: CASRRTGTSNTGELFF